This T cell receptor (beta chain) appears in the sequencing data of a study of T cell responses to AZD1222 COVID-19 vaccine. The protocol was immunoSEQ multiplex PCR, while the TCRdb copy is restricted to in-frame clones and leaves out a portion. The table includes fewer than 130,000 clones, about 87% detected once. The clonotype comes from an adult in good health. The sample here was peripheral blood, taken on day 0 of AZD1222 vaccination.

Here the CDR3 reads CASSLVARWDEQYF. CDR3 nucleotides: TGTGCCAGCAGCTTAGTTGCTAGATGGGACGAGCAGTACTTC. The V call is TRBV11-2, the J call TRBJ2-7; D unresolved. Germline V gives CDR1 SGHAT, CDR2 FQNNGV. Trimming left V 1 base short and J 5 bases short, with 12 bases between. CDR3 length: 14 residues.